Presented here are 9 T cell receptor beta chains from one specimen sequenced in a study of vaccination effects on CD4 cells after COVID-19. Their target antigens are unknown. Sequencing was preceded by expansion of antigen-specific CD4+ T cells with viral peptide pools in the ViraFEST assay. An approximately ten-day culture period preceded the isolation of CD4+ T cells. The cohort was immunized with two doses of either the BNT162b2 or mRNA-1273 vaccine. Sequenced by immunoSEQ multiplex PCR; TCRdb stores in-frame clones only, minus some. The sample has about 28,000 clones, roughly 71% seen once. This material consisted of CD4+ T cells from PBMCs cultured with HCoV-NL63 spike peptides, taken after COVID-19 vaccination. Receptors were obtained from a human donor who received a COVID-19 vaccine.

This clone has more than one count but fewer than ten. The J gene is TRBJ1-5, the V gene TRBV6-5; TRBD1 matches at 8 bases. Germline-derived CDR1 and CDR2 are MNHEY and SVGAGI. V shed 7 bases, J shed 1 base, and the junction held 3 bases outside the gene matches. The CDR3 contains 14 residues. In nucleotides, the CDR3 is TGTGCCAGCATGGGACAGGCGAGCAATCAGCCCCAGCATTTT. It is translated as CASMGQASNQPQHF.

The chain joins TRBV7-8 to TRBJ2-5, with 14 bases matching TRBD2. The germline V gene has CDR1 SGHVS and CDR2 FQNEAQ. CDR3 length: 16 residues. The V segment lost 5 bases and the J segment 5 bases; nucleotides outside the gene matches: 7. The DNA of the CDR3 is TGTGCCAGCAGCCTTCGGACTAGCGGGGGGTGGGAGACCCAGTACTTC. This sequence encodes CASSLRTSGGWETQYF. The variable domain in full, with the rest retrieved from reference TRBV7-8 and TRBJ2-5, is GAGVSQSPRYKVAKRGQDVALRCDPISGHVSLFWYQQALGQGPEFLTYFQNEAQLDKSGLPSDRFFAERPEGSVSTLKIQRTQQEDSAVYLCASSLRTSGGWETQYFGPGTRLLVL.

In this sample, this clone turned up a few times. V and J are TRBV14 and TRBJ1-1; D possibly corresponds to TRBD1 (5 bases). CDR1 is SGHDN, CDR2 FVKESK, per germline. The ends were cut back, 4 bases at V and 8 bases at J, with 20 bases in the middle. This CDR3 is 15 amino acids long. This chain's CDR3 is CASSPDGAGGREAFF. CDR3 bases: TGTGCCAGCAGCCCGGATGGGGCTGGGGGTAGGGAAGCTTTCTTT. The entire variable domain, with the rest obtained from reference TRBV14 and TRBJ1-1, is as follows: EAGVTQFPSHSVIEKGQTVTLRCDPISGHDNLYWYRRVMGKEIKFLLHFVKESKQDESGMPNNRFLAERTGGTYSTLKVQPAELEDSGVYFCASSPDGAGGREAFFGQGTRLTVV.

This chain connects TRBV6-1 to TRBJ1-3; D is unresolved. Trimming shortened V by 3 bases and J by 0 bases, and 9 bases separated the two germline ends. This CDR3 is 15 amino acids long. Germline CDR1 and CDR2: MNHNS and SASEGT. The CDR3 DNA is TGTGCCAGCAGTGATCAGCTACACTCTGGAAACACCATATATTTT. Amino acid sequence: CASSDQLHSGNTIYF.

The V and J genes are TRBV10-1 and TRBJ2-3; 10 bases are a match to TRBD2. J was trimmed by 2 bases and V by 8 bases; bases with no gene match: 10. CDR1 WNHNN and CDR2 SYGVQD come from the germline V gene (reference sequence). The CDR3 totals 16 residues. Here the CDR3 reads CASSRTSGSSTDTQYF. As DNA, the CDR3 is TGCGCCAGCTCAAGGACTAGCGGATCCTCCACAGATACGCAGTATTTT.

The CDR3 here is CASSTHIREKNQPQHF. The DNA of the CDR3 is TGTGCCAGTAGTACACATATCAGGGAGAAGAATCAGCCCCAGCATTTT. The genes are TRBV19 and TRBJ1-5; D is possibly TRBD1 (5 bases). Germline CDR1 and CDR2: LNHDA and SQIVND (reference sequence). There are 16 residues in the CDR3. The ends were cut back, 4 bases at V and 4 bases at J, with 17 bases in the middle.

This chain connects TRBV25-1 to TRBJ1-2; TRBD1 is a possible D gene (5 bases). CDR3 length: 15 amino acids. CDR1 MGHDK and CDR2 SYGVNS come from the germline V gene. The V gene lost 2 bases and the J gene lost 4 bases, with 14 bases spanning the gap. The CDR3 DNA sequence: TGTGCCAGCAGTGAAGGGGGGGAACCAATCTATGGCTACACCTTC. Amino acid sequence: CASSEGGEPIYGYTF.

The chain employs TRBV7-8 and TRBJ1-2, with 11 bases that match TRBD1. CDR1 SGHVS and CDR2 FQNEAQ come from the germline V gene. This CDR3 comprises 16 residues. J lost 1 base, V lost 4 bases, and 5 bases had no gene match. The CDR3 bases are TGTGCCAGCAGCTCGGGACAGGGGGTTGTTAACTATGGCTACACCTTC. Amino acids: CASSSGQGVVNYGYTF.

The V call is TRBV5-4, the J call TRBJ2-1; maybe TRBD2 (6 bases). This CDR3 region has 16 residues. Trimming stripped 5 bases from V and 0 bases from J, with 15 bases between. Germline V lookup: CDR1 SGHNT, CDR2 YYREEE (reference sequence). The CDR3, as DNA: TGTGCCAGCAGTCCCAAGGGACTCCGCTCCTACAATGAGCAGTTCTTC. This codes for CASSPKGLRSYNEQFF. Variable domain in full (rest from reference TRBV5-4 and TRBJ2-1): ETGVTQSPTHLIKTRGQQVTLRCSSQSGHNTVSWYQQALGQGPQFIFQYYREEENGRGNFPPRFSGLQFPNYSSELNVNALELDDSALYLCASSPKGLRSYNEQFFGPGTRLTVL.